Presented here are 10 T cell receptor beta chains from one specimen sequenced in a study of blood T cell repertoires in COVID-19. The protocol was immunoSEQ multiplex PCR, while the TCRdb copy is restricted to in-frame clones and leaves out a portion. The profile shows under 300,000 clones, about 91% of them singletons. The sequencing input was PBMCs or T cells enriched from blood (not recorded which). All receptors come from a woman between 35 and 50 years old with acute COVID-19.

This clone was seen once. The CDR3 loop is CASSLQGGYNSPLHF. The CDR3 region has the DNA TGCGCCAGCAGCTTACAGGGGGGATATAATTCACCCCTCCACTTT. J is TRBJ1-6 and V is TRBV5-1; 8 bases align to TRBD1. V trimming: 2 bases; J trimming: 4 bases; junction bases outside the gene matches: 2. CDR1 and CDR2 from the germline V gene are SGHRS and YFSETQ. The CDR3 sequence is 15 residues long.

The V and J genes are TRBV7-9 and TRBJ2-3; TRBD2 matches 13 bases. J gave up 1 base and V 6 bases, and 4 bases lay outside the gene matches. The CDR3 spans 16 residues. Germline lookup yields CDR1 SEHNR and CDR2 FQNEAQ (reference sequence). This CDR3 reads CASSPGLAGGTDTQYF. DNA for the CDR3: TGTGCCAGCAGTCCCGGACTAGCGGGGGGCACAGATACGCAGTATTTT.

J is TRBJ2-5 and V is TRBV29-1; a weak D match, TRBD2 (6 bases). Germline V lookup: CDR1 SQVTM, CDR2 ANQGSEA. Trimming took off 3 bases at V and 4 bases at J, with 18 bases between the two ends. The CDR3 extends over 15 amino acids. As DNA, the CDR3 is TGCAGCGTTGATAATCGGACGGAGGGAGGAGAGACCCAGTACTTC. This gives the protein CSVDNRTEGGETQYF. The complete variable domain, with remaining parts taken from reference TRBV29-1 and TRBJ2-5, reads SAVISQKPSRDICQRGTSLTIQCQVDSQVTMMFWYRQQPGQSLTLIATANQGSEATYESGFVIDKFPISRPNLTFSTLTVSNMSPEDSSIYLCSVDNRTEGGETQYFGPGTRLLVL.

The V gene is TRBV7-2, the J gene TRBJ2-1, with TRBD1 identical over 9 bases. V lost 5 bases to trimming and J lost 5 bases; unmatched junction nucleotides: 10. Per germline, CDR1 SGHTA and CDR2 FQGNSA. CDR3 length: 16 amino acids. In DNA form, the CDR3 reads TGTGCCAGCAGCGGTCCAACAGGGGGCATCAACAATGAGCAGTTCTTC. Translated: CASSGPTGGINNEQFF.

The gene calls are TRBV5-1 and TRBJ1-3; no definite D call. CDR1 is SGHRS and CDR2 is YFSETQ in the germline V gene. Trimming removed 4 bases at V and 0 bases at J, with 8 bases between. The CDR3 length is 14 residues. For the CDR3, the DNA is TGCGCCAGCAGCCAGGCTTTCTCTGGAAACACCATATATTTT. Its translation: CASSQAFSGNTIYF.

In its sample, this clone was seen once. The rearrangement uses TRBV5-1 and TRBJ2-6; 8 bases agree with TRBD1. The CDR3 extends over 19 amino acids. V trimming: 1 base; J trimming: 4 bases; junction bases outside the gene matches: 13. In germline, CDR1 is SGHRS, CDR2 YFSETQ. In DNA, the CDR3 is TGCGCCAGCAGCTTGCGATCCGGGACAGGTCCCTCCGGGGCCAACGTCCTGACTTTC. This codes for CASSLRSGTGPSGANVLTF.

The CDR3 DNA follows: TGTGCCAGCAGTGAACCGACAGGGGAGAGGGTCTCCTACGAGCAGTACTTC. This encodes CASSEPTGERVSYEQYF. The chain links TRBV6-1 to TRBJ2-7, with 8 bases that match TRBD1. The ends lost 2 bases at V and 0 bases at J; junction bases unmatched: 9. This CDR3 comprises 17 residues. Germline V gene lookup returns CDR1 MNHNS and CDR2 SASEGT.

V and J are TRBV5-1 and TRBJ1-2, with D possibly TRBD1 on 6 matching bases. Trimming shortened V by 4 bases and J by 9 bases, and 22 bases separated the two germline ends. Per germline, CDR1 SGHRS and CDR2 YFSETQ. The CDR3 has 15 residues. The CDR3 loop is CASSPTTGSLGSYTF. The CDR3, as DNA: TGCGCCAGCAGCCCTACGACAGGCTCCCTCGGGAGCTACACCTTC.

The CDR3 is CASSYSGQSYEQYF. The CDR3 DNA reads TGTGCCAGCAGTTACTCGGGACAGAGCTACGAGCAGTACTTC. The chain recombines TRBV6-2 or TRBV6-3 with TRBJ2-7, with 7 bases fitting TRBD1. The germline CDR1 and CDR2 sequences are MNHEY and SVGEGT. Germline trimming cut 0 bases from V and 3 bases from J; bases unmatched to any gene: 2. CDR3 size: 14 residues.

The V and J genes are TRBV29-1 and TRBJ2-1; tentatively, D is TRBD2 (6 bases). In germline, CDR1 is SQVTM, CDR2 ANQGSEA. Trimming removed 4 bases at V and 6 bases at J, with 22 bases between. This CDR3 has 16 residues. This CDR3 is CSVAGVWMRVSNEQFF. CDR3 nucleotides: TGCAGCGTTGCGGGGGTGTGGATGCGGGTATCCAATGAGCAGTTCTTC.